This passage covers 5 T cell receptor beta chains from one sample sequenced in a study of CD8 T cells in Susac syndrome. Random hexamers were used to reverse transcribe the RNA input (roughly 0.5 to 1 ug). Using its own MiXCR run on the immunoSEQ multiplex PCR reads, TCRdb lists one record per CDR3 protein. The sample holds approximately 110,000 distinct CDR3 sequences, around 94% seen once. The material sequenced was CD4+ T cells from PBMCs. The receptors here all came from a human donor in good health.

This clonotype was seen just once. This chain joins TRBV25-1 and TRBJ2-1, with a tentative D call TRBD1 (6 bases). This CDR3 has 11 residues. The germline CDR1 and CDR2 sequences are MGHDK and SYGVNS. V lost 6 bases and J 10 bases, leaving 10 bases between the germline ends. CDR3 loop: CASRKDREQFF. Written as DNA, the CDR3 is TGTGCCAGCAGAAAAGACAGGGAGCAGTTCTTC.

The V and J genes are TRBV5-1 and TRBJ2-6, with D hard to call. Germline assignment: CDR1 SGHRS and CDR2 YFSETQ. The CDR3 length is 14 residues. The ends were cut back, 2 bases at V and 0 bases at J, with 3 bases in the middle. CDR3 sequence: CASSFDSGANVLTF. The DNA for the CDR3 is TGCGCCAGCAGCTTCGACTCTGGGGCCAACGTCCTGACTTTC.

J is TRBJ1-1 and V is TRBV30; D is uncertain. Germline V lookup: CDR1 GTSNPN, CDR2 SVGIG (reference sequence). The CDR3 consists of 13 residues. Trimming pared 7 bases from V and 2 bases from J, leaving 14 bases between. CDR3: CASKGKVNTEAFF. CDR3 sequence (DNA): TGTGCCTCCAAAGGCAAGGTAAACACTGAAGCTTTCTTT.

This chain uses TRBV20-1 with TRBJ2-1, with no clear D. CDR1 and CDR2 from the germline V gene are DFQATT and SNEGSKA (reference sequence). V was trimmed by 2 bases and J by 4 bases, leaving 21 bases between them. This CDR3 contains 17 residues. CDR3 DNA: TGCAGTGCTAGATTCACCATGCTCTCTAAAAGGTACAATGAGCAGTTCTTC. It specifies CSARFTMLSKRYNEQFF.

This chain uses TRBV12-3 or TRBV12-4 with TRBJ1-1, with no clear D. Trimming stripped 3 bases from V and 1 base from J, with 12 bases between. The CDR3 consists of 15 residues. CDR3 residues: CASSLSDGWNTEAFF. CDR3 nucleotide sequence: TGTGCCAGCAGTTTGTCGGACGGTTGGAACACTGAAGCTTTCTTT.